This TCR beta chain appears in the sequencing data of a study of T cell responses to AZD1222 COVID-19 vaccine. Produced via immunoSEQ multiplex PCR; TCRdb's table is partial and in-frame only. The profile covers around 250,000 clones, with about 92% appearing a single time and roughly 0.51% taken by the ten largest. The germline V and J ends were trimmed by 3 bases and 5 bases, with 13 bases remaining between them. This CDR3 is 13 amino acids long. The germline V gene encodes CDR1 DFQATT and CDR2 SNEGSKA (reference sequence). This chain links TRBV20-1 with TRBJ2-5; possibly TRBD2 for D (5 bases). The receptor was derived from an adult in good health. The sequencing used peripheral blood, collected on day 0 of AZD1222 vaccination. The CDR3 coding sequence is TGCAGTGCTAGTTGGGTTCCGGGGGAGACCCAGTACTTC. Residues: CSASWVPGETQYF.